The following is a TCR beta chain sequence with its context. This entry is derived from a study of blood T cell repertoires in COVID-19. As for the study in general: COVID-19 samples, acute and convalescent, were from the United States, Italy and Spain. T cells, B-cell-depleted T cells, or PBMCs supplied cDNA or gDNA.

Methods used by the authors: Counts of nucleated cells, estimated from reference gene primer amplification, were obtained. The table came from immunoSEQ multiplex PCR; TCRdb's copy has only in-frame clones and leaves some out. The V and J calls and the clone size are those of that table, but D and trimming were determined from the DNA. The data show 140,000 to 150,000 clones, with 88% seen just once and about 1.8% held by the top ten. The CDR3 runs 16 residues. V lost 1 base and J lost 4; bases outside the gene matches: 2. Germline assignment: CDR1 SGHTA and CDR2 FQGNSA. The sequence derives from a woman in her forties or fifties with acute or convalescent COVID-19. Input material: peripheral blood. The V call is TRBV7-2, the J call TRBJ2-3, with 13 bases fitting TRBD2. Written as DNA, the CDR3 is TGTGCCAGCAGCTTAGTTGGGACTAGCGGGGCAGATACGCAGTATTTT. Translated: CASSLVGTSGADTQYF. Using reference TRBV7-2 and TRBJ2-3 for the parts outside the CDR3, the full variable domain is GAGVSQSPSNKVTEKGKDVELRCDPISGHTALYWYRQSLGQGLEFLIYFQGNSAPDKSGLPSDRFSAERTGGSVSTLTIQRTQQEDSAVYLCASSLVGTSGADTQYFGPGTRLTVL.